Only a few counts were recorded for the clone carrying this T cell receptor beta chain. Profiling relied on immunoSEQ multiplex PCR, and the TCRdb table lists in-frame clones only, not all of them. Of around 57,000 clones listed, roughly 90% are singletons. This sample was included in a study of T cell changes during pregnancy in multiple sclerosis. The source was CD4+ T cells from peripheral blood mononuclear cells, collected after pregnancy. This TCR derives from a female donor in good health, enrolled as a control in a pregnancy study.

The CDR3 nucleotides are TGTGCCAGCAGAACCGGGCCGGGGATTGCTGAAGCTTTCTTT. Protein: CASRTGPGIAEAFF. This chain joins TRBV6-4 and TRBJ1-1; no firm D call. Trimming stripped 6 bases from V and 6 bases from J, with 17 bases between. The CDR3 has 14 amino acids. CDR1 MRHNA and CDR2 SNTAGT come from the germline V gene.